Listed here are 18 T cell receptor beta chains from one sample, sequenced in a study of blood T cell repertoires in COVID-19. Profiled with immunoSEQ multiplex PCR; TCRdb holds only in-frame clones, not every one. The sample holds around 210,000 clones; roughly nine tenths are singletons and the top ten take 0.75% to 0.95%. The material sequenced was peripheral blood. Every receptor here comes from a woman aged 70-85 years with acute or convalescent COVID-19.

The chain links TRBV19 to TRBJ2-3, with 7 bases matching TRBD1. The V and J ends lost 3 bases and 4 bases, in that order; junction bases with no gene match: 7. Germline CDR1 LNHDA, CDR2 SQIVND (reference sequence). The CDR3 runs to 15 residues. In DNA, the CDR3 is TGTGCCAGTAGTATGCGGAGACAGGGCCCAGATACGCAGTATTTT. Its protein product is CASSMRRQGPDTQYF.

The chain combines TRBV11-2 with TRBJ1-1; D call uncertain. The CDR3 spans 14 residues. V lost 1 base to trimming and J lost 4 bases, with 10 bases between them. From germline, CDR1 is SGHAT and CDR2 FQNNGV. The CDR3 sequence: CASSLVKAGTEAFF. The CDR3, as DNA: TGTGCCAGCAGCTTAGTTAAGGCGGGCACTGAAGCTTTCTTT.

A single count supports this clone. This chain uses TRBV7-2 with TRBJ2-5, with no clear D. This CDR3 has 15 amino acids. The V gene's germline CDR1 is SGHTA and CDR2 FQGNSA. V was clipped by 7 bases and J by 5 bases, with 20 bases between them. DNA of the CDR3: TGTGCCAGCACCCTTAAGGCGGCTCGAAGGGAGACCCAGTACTTC. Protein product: CASTLKAARRETQYF.

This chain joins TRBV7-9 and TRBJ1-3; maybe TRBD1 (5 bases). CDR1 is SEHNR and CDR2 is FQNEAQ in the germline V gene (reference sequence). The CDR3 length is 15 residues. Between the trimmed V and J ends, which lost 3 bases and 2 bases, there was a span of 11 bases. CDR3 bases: TGTGCCAGCAGCTTTTCGGGGGTCCCTGGAAACACCATATATTTT. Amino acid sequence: CASSFSGVPGNTIYF.

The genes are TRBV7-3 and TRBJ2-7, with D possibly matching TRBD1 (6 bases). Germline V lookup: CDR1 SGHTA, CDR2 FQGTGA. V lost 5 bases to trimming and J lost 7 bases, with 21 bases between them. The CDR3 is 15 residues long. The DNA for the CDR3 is TGTGCCAGCAGCGGAAGACAGGTACACCCGGGGGAGCAGTACTTC. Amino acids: CASSGRQVHPGEQYF.

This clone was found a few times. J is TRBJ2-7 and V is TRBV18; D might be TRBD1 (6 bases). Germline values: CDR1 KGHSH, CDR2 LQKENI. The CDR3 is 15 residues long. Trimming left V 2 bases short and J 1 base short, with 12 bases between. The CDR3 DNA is TGTGCCAGCTCACCATCAGGGGCGCGGTCCTACGAGCAGTACTTC. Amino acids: CASSPSGARSYEQYF.

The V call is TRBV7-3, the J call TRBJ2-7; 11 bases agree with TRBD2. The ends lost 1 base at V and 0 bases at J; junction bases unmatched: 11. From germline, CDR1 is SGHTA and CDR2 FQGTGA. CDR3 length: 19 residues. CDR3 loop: CASSLRAPIAGGVSYEQYF. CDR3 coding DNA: TGTGCCAGCAGCTTAAGGGCCCCTATAGCGGGAGGGGTCTCCTACGAGCAGTACTTC.

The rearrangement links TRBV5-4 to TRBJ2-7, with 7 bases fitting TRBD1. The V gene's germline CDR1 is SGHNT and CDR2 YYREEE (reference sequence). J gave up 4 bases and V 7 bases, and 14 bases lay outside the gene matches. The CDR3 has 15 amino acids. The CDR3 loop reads CASFNPSAGGYEQYF. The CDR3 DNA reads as TGTGCCAGCTTTAACCCCAGTGCAGGGGGTTACGAGCAGTACTTC.

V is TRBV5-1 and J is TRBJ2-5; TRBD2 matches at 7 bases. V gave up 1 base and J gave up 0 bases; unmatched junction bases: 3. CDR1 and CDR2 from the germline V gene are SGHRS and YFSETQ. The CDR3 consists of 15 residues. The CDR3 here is CASSLMAGDQETQYF. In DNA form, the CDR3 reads TGCGCCAGCAGCTTGATGGCGGGGGACCAAGAGACCCAGTACTTC.

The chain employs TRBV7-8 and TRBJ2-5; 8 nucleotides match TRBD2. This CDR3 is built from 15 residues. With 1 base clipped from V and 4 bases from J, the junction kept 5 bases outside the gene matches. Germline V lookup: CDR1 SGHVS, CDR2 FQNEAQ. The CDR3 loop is CASSLGWSGGETQYF. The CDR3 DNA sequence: TGTGCCAGCAGCTTAGGTTGGAGCGGGGGAGAGACCCAGTACTTC.

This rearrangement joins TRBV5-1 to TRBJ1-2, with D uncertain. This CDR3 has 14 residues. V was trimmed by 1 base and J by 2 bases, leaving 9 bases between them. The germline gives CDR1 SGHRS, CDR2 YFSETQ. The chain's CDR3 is CASSLTGGNYGYTF. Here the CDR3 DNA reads TGCGCCAGCAGCTTGACGGGTGGAAACTATGGCTACACCTTC.

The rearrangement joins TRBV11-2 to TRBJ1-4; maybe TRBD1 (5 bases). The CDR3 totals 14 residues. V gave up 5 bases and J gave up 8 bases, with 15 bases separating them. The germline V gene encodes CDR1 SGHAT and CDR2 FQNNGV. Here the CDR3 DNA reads TGTGCCAGCAGCCCCGCCGGGGGGGAGGAAAAACTGTTTTTT. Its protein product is CASSPAGGEEKLFF.

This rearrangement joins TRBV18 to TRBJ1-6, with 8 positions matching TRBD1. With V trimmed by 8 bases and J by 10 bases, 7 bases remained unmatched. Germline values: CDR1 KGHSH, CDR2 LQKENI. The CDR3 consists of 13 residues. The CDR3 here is CASTDRGGSPLHF. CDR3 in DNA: TGTGCCAGCACCGACAGGGGAGGATCACCCCTCCACTTT.

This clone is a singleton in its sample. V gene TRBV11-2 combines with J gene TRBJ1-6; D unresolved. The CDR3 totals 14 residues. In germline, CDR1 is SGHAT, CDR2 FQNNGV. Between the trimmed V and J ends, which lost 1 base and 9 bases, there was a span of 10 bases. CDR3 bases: TGTGCCAGCAGCTTAGGGTTATCAGGTTCACCCCTCCACTTT. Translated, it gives CASSLGLSGSPLHF. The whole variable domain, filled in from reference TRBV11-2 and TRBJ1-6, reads EAGVAQSPRYKIIEKRQSVAFWCNPISGHATLYWYQQILGQGPKLLIQFQNNGVVDDSQLPKDRFSAERLKGVDSTLKIQPAKLEDSAVYLCASSLGLSGSPLHFGNGTRLTVT.

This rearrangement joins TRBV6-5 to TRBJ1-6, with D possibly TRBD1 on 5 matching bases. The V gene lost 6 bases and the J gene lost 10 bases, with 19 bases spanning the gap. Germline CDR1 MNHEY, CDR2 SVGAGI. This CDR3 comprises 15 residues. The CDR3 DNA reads TGTGCCAGCAGAGACTCCGGAACTCGGGGGTCACCCCTCCACTTT. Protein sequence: CASRDSGTRGSPLHF.

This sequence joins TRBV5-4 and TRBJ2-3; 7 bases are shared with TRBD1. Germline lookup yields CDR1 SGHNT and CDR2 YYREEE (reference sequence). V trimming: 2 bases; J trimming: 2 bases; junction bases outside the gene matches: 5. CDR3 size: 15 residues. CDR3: CASSFEGANTDTQYF. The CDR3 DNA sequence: TGTGCCAGCAGCTTTGAGGGGGCTAACACAGATACGCAGTATTTT.

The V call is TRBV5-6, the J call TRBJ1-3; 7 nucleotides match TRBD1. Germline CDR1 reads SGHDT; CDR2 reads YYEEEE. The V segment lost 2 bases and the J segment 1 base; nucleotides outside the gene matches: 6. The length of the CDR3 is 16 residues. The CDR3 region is CASSFARTGSGNTIYF. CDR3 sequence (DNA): TGTGCCAGCAGCTTCGCTAGGACAGGATCTGGAAACACCATATATTTT.

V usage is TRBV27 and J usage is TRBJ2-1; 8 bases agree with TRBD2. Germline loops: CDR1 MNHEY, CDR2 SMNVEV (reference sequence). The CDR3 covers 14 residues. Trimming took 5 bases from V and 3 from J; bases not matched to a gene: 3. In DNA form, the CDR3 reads TGTGCCAGCAGTCAGGGACTAGTCTACAATGAGCAGTTCTTC. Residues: CASSQGLVYNEQFF.